This paragraph covers one T cell receptor beta chain sequence. What it recognizes is unknown. TCRdb independently ran MiXCR on the reads; one entry per CDR3 protein. Counted here are approximately 470,000 distinct CDR3 sequences, about 42% occurring once; the ten biggest clones make up approximately 40%. The sample originates from a study of T cell repertoires in cytomegalovirus infection. Study outcomes and limitations: Totalled public TCR beta family frequency picked out people who carried CMV plus the relevant HLA. Ex vivo, HLA-C-restricted CMV-specific TCR beta clonotypes prevailed over the rest of the response.

The CDR3 has 16 amino acids. Trimming left V 2 bases short and J 2 bases short, with 15 bases between. Germline lookup yields CDR1 MNHNY and CDR2 SVGAGI (reference sequence). The source of this sequence is a human donor in good health (CMV status not recorded). Some clones in this sample may be carry-over from other donors' samples. The sample consisted of cultured PBMCs, taken from culture after CMV antigen stimulation. V and J are TRBV6-6 and TRBJ2-5, with a tentative D call TRBD1 (6 bases). CDR3 coding DNA: TGTGCCAGCAGTTACCCGGTGGGGACACAGCAAGAGACCCAGTACTTC. Amino acid sequence: CASSYPVGTQQETQYF.